This entry is about one T cell receptor beta chain. This sample is part of a study of blood T cell repertoires in COVID-19. Study overall: The origin of the acute and convalescent COVID-19 samples was the United States, Italy and Spain. Sample material is recorded as cDNA or gDNA derived from T cells, B-cell-depleted T cells, or PBMCs.

Per the original methods: Reference gene primer amplification in the assay estimated nucleated cell counts. The assay was immunoSEQ multiplex PCR, and TCRdb's table has in-frame clones only and misses some. V and J calls plus clone size are reproduced from that table; the DNA served to infer D and trimming. Of 85,000 to 100,000 clones in the sample, roughly 77% were seen once. The sample consisted of peripheral blood. This receptor was identified in a human donor in a cohort sampled during active COVID-19.

CDR3: CASSQLAGDSTGELFF. In DNA form, the CDR3 reads TGCGCCAGCAGCCAACTAGCGGGAGATAGCACCGGGGAGCTGTTTTTT. The chain carries TRBV4-3 and TRBJ2-2, with 10 bases aligning to TRBD2. The CDR3 totals 16 residues. CDR1 is LGHNA, CDR2 YSLEER, per germline. V dropped 2 bases and J dropped 4; count of bases not matched to a gene: 4.